The rows below give T cell receptor beta chains drawn from one sample of a study of blood T cell repertoires in COVID-19. Data came from immunoSEQ multiplex PCR; TCRdb stores just in-frame clones and leaves some out. The sample holds 95,000 to 150,000 clones, around 87% seen once. The sample consisted of peripheral blood. All receptors come from a woman in her 70s with acute or convalescent COVID-19. Each CDR3 is given with its conserved first and last residue. D genes are given only for firm matches. Only some rows state a clone size, as once, few, many or a class for expanded clones.

TRBD1,TRBV19,-,TRBJ1-6,TGTGCCAGTAGTATCCGACAGGGTAATTCACCCCTCCACTTT,CASSIRQGNSPLHF
TRBD1,TRBV2,-,TRBJ1-1,TGTGCCAGCTATCCGGGACAGGGGGCGAACACTGAAGCTTTCTTT,CASYPGQGANTEAFF
TRBD2,TRBV3-1/TRBV3-2,-,TRBJ2-1,TGTGCCAGCAGCCGGACTAGCGGGGGTTGGAATGAGCAGTTCTTC,CASSRTSGGWNEQFF
-,TRBV30,-,TRBJ1-2,TGTGCCTGGAGTTCAGATGGCTACACCTTC,CAWSSDGYTF
TRBD1,TRBV18,-,TRBJ1-6,TGTGCCAGCTCAAGTACGGACAGGAATAATTCACCCCTCCACTTT,CASSSTDRNNSPLHF
-,TRBV18,-,TRBJ1-1,TGTGCCAGCTCACCACAAGGACAGAACACTGAAGCTTTCTTT,CASSPQGQNTEAFF
-,TRBV27,-,TRBJ1-1,TGTGCCAGCAGTTTATCTCTCGGGGGAAACACTGAAGCTTTCTTT,CASSLSLGGNTEAFF
TRBD1,TRBV28,-,TRBJ1-6,TGTGCCAGCAGTTTATTAGGACAGGCGAATTCACCCCTCCACTTT,CASSLLGQANSPLHF
-,TRBV3-1/TRBV3-2,-,TRBJ1-2,TGTGCCAGCAGCCCCTCGGAGGGTTCCGATGGCTACACCTTC,CASSPSEGSDGYTF
TRBD2,TRBV2,-,TRBJ2-2,TGTGCCAGCAGTCCGGGGGGGCTGAACACCGGGGAGCTGTTTTTT,CASSPGGLNTGELFF
TRBD1,TRBV9,-,TRBJ1-6,TGTGCCAGCAGCTTAGGGACAGATAAGAATTCACCCCTCCACTTT,CASSLGTDKNSPLHF
-,TRBV30,once,TRBJ1-2,TGTGCGGGGCAGAACTATGGCTACACCTTC,CAGQNYGYTF
TRBD1,TRBV7-9,once,TRBJ2-3,TGTGCCAGCAGCTTAGCGCGGGCAGGGGGCGCAGATACGCAGTATTTT,CASSLARAGGADTQYF
-,TRBV19,-,TRBJ1-5,TGTGCCAGTACCACCGGGACTAATAGCAATCAGCCCCAGCATTTT,CASTTGTNSNQPQHF
-,TRBV15,-,TRBJ2-1,TGTGCCACCAGCAGAGATCCCAATGCGCGCTACAATGAGCAGTTCTTC,CATSRDPNARYNEQFF
TRBD1,TRBV5-6,-,TRBJ2-7,TGTGCCAGCAGCCAACCGGGACAGGGAGTTTACGAGCAGTACTTC,CASSQPGQGVYEQYF
-,TRBV7-6,-,TRBJ2-2,TGTGCCAGCAGCTTAGCGGCGGGGTCCGGGGAGCTGTTTTTT,CASSLAAGSGELFF
-,TRBV5-1,-,TRBJ1-1,TGCGCCAGCAGCGCTCCGGAGGCGGGGCTGAACACTGAAGCTTTCTTT,CASSAPEAGLNTEAFF
-,TRBV7-2,-,TRBJ1-1,TGTGCCAGCAGCTTAGGTTTTCAGGGGTTTGAAGCTTTCTTT,CASSLGFQGFEAFF
TRBD1,TRBV2,few,TRBJ1-5,TGTGCCAGCACCTTGGACAGGGCTCAGCCCCAGCATTTT,CASTLDRAQPQHF
-,TRBV9,-,TRBJ2-7,TGTGCCAGCAGCGTAGTGACGGACGCAGGGGCCTACGAGCAGTACTTC,CASSVVTDAGAYEQYF
-,TRBV2,-,TRBJ2-7,TGTGCCAGCAGTGAAACTACAGGCAGGATCTTGGAGCAGTACTTC,CASSETTGRILEQYF
-,TRBV5-1,-,TRBJ2-1,TGCGCCAGCAGCCCTGACTCGTACAATGAGCAGTTCTTC,CASSPDSYNEQFF
-,TRBV19,once,TRBJ1-3,TGTGCCAGCCGGGTCTCGGGGGGAAACACCATATATTTT,CASRVSGGNTIYF
-,TRBV10-2,-,TRBJ2-5,TGCGCCAGCAGTGCAGGGGGGCGAGAGACCCAGTACTTC,CASSAGGRETQYF
TRBD2,TRBV28,-,TRBJ2-7,TGTGCCAGCAGTTCACTTAGCGGGGCAAACTACGAGCAGTACTTC,CASSSLSGANYEQYF
TRBD1,TRBV28,-,TRBJ1-2,TGTGCCAGCAGTCCGGGACAGGGACCCTTGGGGGGCTACACCTTC,CASSPGQGPLGGYTF
-,TRBV21-1,-,TRBJ2-3,TGTGCCAGCAGCAAAGGGACTAGAAGCGTCACAGATACGCAGTATTTT,CASSKGTRSVTDTQYF